This TCR beta chain was sequenced in a study of Ad26.COV2.S vaccination and SARS-CoV-2 variants. Across the study: In the study, Ad26.COV2.S was injected intramuscularly once, or twice 56 days apart.

As for this clone: The antigen remains unidentified.

Findings of the study overall: It was vaccine recipients, not placebo recipients, who had the higher spike-specific TCR breadth.

Method: immunoSEQ multiplex PCR; TCRdb's copy keeps in-frame clones and lacks some. Altogether roughly 350,000 clones are present, more than 75% being singletons, with the ten largest covering about 3.4%. As for treatment: about 20 received Ad26.COV2.S at low or high dose, single or two shots; 5 received placebo; per-sample allocation not given. Samples were taken on day 63 after the first vaccine or placebo injection. Donor was an adult aged 18-55 years in Boston. The CDR3 is 15 amino acids. Per the germline V gene, CDR1 is ENHRY and CDR2 is SYGVKD. Trimming removed 2 bases from V and 2 bases from J; junction bases left unmatched: 3.

The input for sequencing was peripheral blood, taken in a trial of Ad26.COV2.S vaccine versus placebo. The genes are TRBV10-3 and TRBJ1-5; 7 bases agree with TRBD1. This clonotype was sampled from a person between 18 and 60 years old who received the Ad26.COV2.S COVID-19 vaccine or a placebo. Here the CDR3 reads CAISEAGQRNQPQHF. The CDR3 region has the DNA TGTGCCATCAGTGAGGCGGGACAGCGCAATCAGCCCCAGCATTTT.